This T cell receptor (beta chain) was recorded in a study of PD-1 blockade in mismatch repair-deficient tumors. All patients were mismatch repair deficient, assessed by either PCR or immunohistochemistry. Measured with immunoSEQ multiplex PCR; TCRdb has only the in-frame clones, and not every one. Here the sample spans some 100,000 clones, approximately 83% being singletons. This CDR3 is 14 amino acids long. The V and J ends lost 5 bases and 5 bases respectively, with 14 bases between them. The V gene's germline CDR1 is WNHNN and CDR2 SYGVQD (reference sequence). Specimen: peripheral blood, collected approximately 36 weeks after starting pembrolizumab. This receptor was identified in an adult with mismatch repair-deficient cancer. V and J are TRBV10-1 and TRBJ2-3, with D tentatively TRBD2 (6 bases). This chain's CDR3 is CASSHSGGEDTQYF. The CDR3 coding sequence is TGCGCCAGCAGTCATAGCGGAGGGGAAGATACGCAGTATTTT.